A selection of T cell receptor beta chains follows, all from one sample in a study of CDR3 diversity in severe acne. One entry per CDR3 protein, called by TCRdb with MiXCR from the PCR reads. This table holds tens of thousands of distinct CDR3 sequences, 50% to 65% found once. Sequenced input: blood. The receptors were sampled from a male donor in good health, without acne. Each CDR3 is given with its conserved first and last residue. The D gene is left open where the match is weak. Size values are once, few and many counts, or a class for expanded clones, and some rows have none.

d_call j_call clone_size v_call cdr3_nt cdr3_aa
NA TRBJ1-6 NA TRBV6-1 TGTGCCAGCAGCAAACTAGCGGGAGGGCCCAATTCACCCCTCCACTTT CASSKLAGGPNSPLHF
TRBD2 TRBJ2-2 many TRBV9 TGTGCCAGCAGCGTGGGGTCGCTAGCGGGAGAAGGGGGGGAGCTGTTTTTT CASSVGSLAGEGGELFF
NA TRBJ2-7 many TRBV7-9 TGTGCCAGCAGCCAAACGGGCTCCTACGAGCAGTACTTC CASSQTGSYEQYF
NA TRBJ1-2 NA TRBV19 TGTGCCAGTAGTTCCCAGGGTTACTATGGCTACACCTTC CASSSQGYYGYTF
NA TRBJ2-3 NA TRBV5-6 TGCGCAACAGGCTTTGGAGTCTTCCTCACAGATACGCAGTATTTT CATGFGVFLTDTQYF
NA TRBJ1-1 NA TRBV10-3 TGTGCCATCAGTGAGGACTTGAACACTGAAGCTTTCTTT CAISEDLNTEAFF
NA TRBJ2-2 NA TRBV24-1 TGTGCCACCAGTTCGGGGCAGGGTAACGACGAGCTGTTTTTT CATSSGQGNDELFF
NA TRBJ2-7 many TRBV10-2 TGCGCCAGCGCGGGGCAGCCGATTGCCGAGCAGTACTTC CASAGQPIAEQYF
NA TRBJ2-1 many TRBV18 TGTGCCAGCTCACCAAACAGGGAGAATGAGCAGTTCTTC CASSPNRENEQFF
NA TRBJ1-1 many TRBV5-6 TGTGCCAGCAGCTCGAGGTGGGAAAGGGCGAACACTGAAGCTTTCTTT CASSSRWERANTEAFF
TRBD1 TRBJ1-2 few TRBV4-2 TGTGCCAGCAGCCGGGGGACAGGGGTGTATGGCTACACCTTC CASSRGTGVYGYTF
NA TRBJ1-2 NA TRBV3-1 TGTGCCAGCAGACCTCTCGGGGGAGACTATGGCTACACCTTC CASRPLGGDYGYTF
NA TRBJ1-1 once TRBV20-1 TGCAGTGCGGTCCCAGGACAGTTGAACACTGAAGCTTTCTTT CSAVPGQLNTEAFF
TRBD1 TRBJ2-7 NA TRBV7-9 TGTGCCAGCAACCACCGGGACAGGGCCTACGAGCAGTACTTC CASNHRDRAYEQYF
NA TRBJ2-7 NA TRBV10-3 TGTGCCAGCCAAACCTGGACTGCCCGTGACGAGCAGTACTTC CASQTWTARDEQYF
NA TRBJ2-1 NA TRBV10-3 TGTGCCATCAGTGAGGGATCCTCCTACAATGAGCAGTTCTTC CAISEGSSYNEQFF